Listed below are T cell receptor beta chains from one sample, sequenced in a study of PD-1 blockade in classical Hodgkin lymphoma. TCRdb's copy holds only in-frame clones and misses some; the assay was immunoSEQ multiplex PCR. The sample carries around 50,000 clones, around 90% recorded once. The sample consisted of peripheral blood mononuclear cells (PBMCs), taken before the second cycle of nivolumab. Receptors were obtained from a human donor with classical Hodgkin lymphoma. Each CDR3 is given with its conserved first and last residue. Fields, in order: J gene, D gene, clone size, V gene, CDR3 DNA, CDR3 protein. The D gene is left open where the match is weak. The size entry is marked missing in some rows and otherwise reads once, few, many or a size class.

TRBJ2-3,TRBD1,-,TRBV4-1,TGCGCCAGCAGCCACCCTTCCGGGACAGGGGGCACAGATACGCAGTATTTT,CASSHPSGTGGTDTQYF
TRBJ1-4,-,-,TRBV30,TGTGCCTGGACCGGCCTCCCGGGACAAAAACTGTTTTTT,CAWTGLPGQKLFF
TRBJ1-2,-,-,TRBV2,TGTGCCAGCAGTGAAACAGGGAAGGTTACATATGGCTACACCTTC,CASSETGKVTYGYTF
TRBJ1-2,TRBD1,-,TRBV7-9,TGTGCCAGCAGCCCTACCGAACAGGGGGCGAGCGGCTACACCTTC,CASSPTEQGASGYTF
TRBJ2-3,TRBD2,-,TRBV7-9,TGTGCCAGCAGCTTTGCCGGGGGGACAGATACGCAGTATTTT,CASSFAGGTDTQYF
TRBJ2-1,-,once,TRBV27,TGTGCCAGCAGCAAACAAATAGTTACCGATGAGCAGTTCTTC,CASSKQIVTDEQFF
TRBJ2-3,-,-,TRBV9,TGTGCCAGCAGCGACCAAGGGGGTACGCAGTATTTT,CASSDQGGTQYF
TRBJ2-3,TRBD2,-,TRBV19,TGTGCCAGTAGTATTTATCGGGGGGATGGCACAGATACGCAGTATTTT,CASSIYRGDGTDTQYF
TRBJ2-7,-,-,TRBV19,TGTGCCAGTAGTATTACCGCGGGGGCGAGCTACAGCCTCTACGAGCAGTACTTC,CASSITAGASYSLYEQYF
TRBJ2-7,-,-,TRBV7-9,TGTGCCAGCAGCTCCCGTCAGTACGAGCAGTACTTC,CASSSRQYEQYF
TRBJ2-3,TRBD1,-,TRBV4-1,TGCGCCAGCAGCCAAGAAGTATCTCAGGGGGTTGTGACAGATACGCAGTATTTT,CASSQEVSQGVVTDTQYF
TRBJ2-7,TRBD2,-,TRBV11-3,TGTGCCAGCAGCTTAGAAGCGGGAGTGGGCTACGAGCAGTACTTC,CASSLEAGVGYEQYF
TRBJ1-5,TRBD1,-,TRBV19,TGTGCCAGTAGTATGGGGACAGGGTCGAGGAATCAGCCCCAGCATTTT,CASSMGTGSRNQPQHF
TRBJ2-7,-,-,TRBV27,TGTGCCAGCAGTTTAGATGGGGATTTCGCCGTCTACGAGCAGTACTTC,CASSLDGDFAVYEQYF
TRBJ2-3,-,-,TRBV7-3,TGTGCCAGCAGCTTAGGCCCAGCGGAAGATACGCAGTATTTT,CASSLGPAEDTQYF
TRBJ2-1,TRBD2,-,TRBV4-2,TGTGCCAGCAGCCAAGACGCCCACGGGGGGACCAAAGACAATGAGCAGTTCTTC,CASSQDAHGGTKDNEQFF
TRBJ2-5,-,-,TRBV6-6,TGTGCCAGCAGTTATACGAAGGAGACCCAGTACTTC,CASSYTKETQYF
TRBJ2-1,TRBD2,-,TRBV6-4,TGTGCCAGCAGTGACTCGGGGACTAGCGGGCGATACAATGAGCAGTTCTTC,CASSDSGTSGRYNEQFF
TRBJ2-1,TRBD2,-,TRBV5-6,TGTGCCAGCAGCCCGGACACTAGCGGGCCCTACAATGAGCAGTTCTTC,CASSPDTSGPYNEQFF
TRBJ2-7,-,-,TRBV5-1,TGCGCCAGCAGCACTAGGACATCTCACTACGAGCAGTACTTC,CASSTRTSHYEQYF